This T cell receptor (beta chain) was captured by sequencing in a study of blood T cell repertoires in COVID-19 (dated by TCRdb to the early 2020s). In terms of the full investigation: Samples covering the acute and convalescent phases of COVID-19 were provided by collaborators in the United States, Italy and Spain. The material from the prospective study consisted of cDNA or gDNA derived from T cells, B-cell-depleted T cells, or PBMCs. The dataset comprised deeply sampled blood TCRbeta repertoires from subjects exposed to, actively infected with, or recovered from COVID-19. A freely available public database, intended as a resource for researchers studying the immune response to SARS-CoV-2, is where the repertoires were released. Samples came from the ongoing ImmuneRACE study (first 160 participants) plus 1,254 subjects from 6 global collaborators. Nearly every sample came with metadata listing a de-identified subject ID, COVID-19 status, age in years and sex. HLA class I and class II types, where available, came from metadata supplied by the sample provider rather than from assay-based typing.

Collaborating institutions collected whole blood in K2EDTA tubes following their own protocols. Collaborator samples were shipped for TCRbeta analysis as frozen whole blood, isolated PBMCs, or DNA extracted from either sample type. Concerning this clone: The specificity of this receptor is unknown. No base quality information exists; no much larger clone differs at one position.

TCRbeta CDR3 regions were amplified from genomic DNA by means of the immunoSEQ Assay, a bias-controlled multiplex PCR. Regarding the original processing steps: Nucleated cell counts per sample were estimated from amplification of reference gene primers within the assay. Sequence reads were collapsed and filtered to measure the absolute abundance of every unique TCRbeta CDR3 rearrangement. For each sample, productive Simpson clonality was calculated by taking the square root of Simpson's diversity index across productive rearrangements. The clones in this table, taken by TCRdb from immuneACCESS, are in-frame only. Not every clone is retained; where verified, under half of the shortfall comes from an unresolved V gene, and the cause of the rest is unknown. The D gene and trimming were derived from the DNA, and the V and J assignments and clone size from that table. The sample yields about 200,000 clones; 84% were counted once. About 12% of the sample belongs to the ten largest clones.

The CDR3 holds 17 amino acids from the cysteine to the phenylalanine. Only the CDR3 DNA is retained, 51 bases long and in frame from the first base. Taken from the germline V gene, the CDR1 and CDR2 loops are SQVTM and ANQGSEA. Compared with germline, V lacks 0 bases and J lacks 2 bases; bases without a gene match: 6. What the work shows at the level of the full study, not this receptor alone: The amount of clinical and demographic metadata varied by source and participant and was provided uncurated.

This sequence uses TRBV29-1 and TRBJ2-7; 14 bases in the junction line up with TRBD2. This clonotype originated in a human donor in a cohort sampled during active COVID-19. Source material: peripheral blood. In nucleotide form, the sequence is TGCAGCGTTGAAGATCCCGGACTAGCGGGAGGTACCTACGAGCAGTACTTC. Its coded protein is CSVEDPGLAGGTYEQYF.